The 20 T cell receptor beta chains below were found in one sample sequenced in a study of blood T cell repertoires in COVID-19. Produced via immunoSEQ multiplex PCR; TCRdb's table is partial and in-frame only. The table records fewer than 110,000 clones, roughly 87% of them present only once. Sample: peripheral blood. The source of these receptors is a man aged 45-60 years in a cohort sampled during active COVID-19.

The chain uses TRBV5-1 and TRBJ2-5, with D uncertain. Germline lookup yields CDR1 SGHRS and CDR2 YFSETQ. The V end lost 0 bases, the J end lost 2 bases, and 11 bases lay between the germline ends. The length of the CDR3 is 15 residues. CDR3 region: CASSLAGFSQETQYF. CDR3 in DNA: TGCGCCAGCAGCTTGGCCGGGTTCAGTCAAGAGACCCAGTACTTC.

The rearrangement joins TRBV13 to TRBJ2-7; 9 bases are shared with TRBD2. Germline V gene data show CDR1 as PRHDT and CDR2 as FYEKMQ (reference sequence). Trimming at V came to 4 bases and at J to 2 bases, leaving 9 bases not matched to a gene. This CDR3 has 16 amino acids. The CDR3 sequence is CASSSRRAGGTYEQYF. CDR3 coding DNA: TGTGCCAGCAGCTCCCGGCGAGCGGGGGGCACCTACGAGCAGTACTTC.

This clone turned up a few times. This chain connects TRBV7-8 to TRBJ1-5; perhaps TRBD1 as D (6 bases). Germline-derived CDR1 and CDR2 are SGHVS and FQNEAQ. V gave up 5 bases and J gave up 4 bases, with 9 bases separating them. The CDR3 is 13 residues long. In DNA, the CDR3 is TGTGCCAGCAGCACAACAGGGAATCAGCCCCAGCATTTT. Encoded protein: CASSTTGNQPQHF.

For the CDR3, the DNA is TGTGCCATCAGTGGAGGGGGAGAGACCCAGTACTTC. It translates to CAISGGGETQYF. The chain combines TRBV10-3 with TRBJ2-5, with a weak D call TRBD1 (6 bases). The CDR3 is 12 amino acids. Germline CDR1 is ENHRY and CDR2 is SYGVKD. Trimming pared 4 bases from V and 4 bases from J, leaving 7 bases between.

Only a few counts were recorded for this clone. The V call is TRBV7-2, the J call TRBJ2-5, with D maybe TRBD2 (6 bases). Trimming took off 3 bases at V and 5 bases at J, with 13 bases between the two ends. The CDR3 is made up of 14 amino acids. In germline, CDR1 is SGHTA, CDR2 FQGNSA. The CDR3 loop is CASSLHYRGETQYF. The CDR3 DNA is TGTGCCAGCAGCTTGCACTACCGGGGGGAGACCCAGTACTTC.

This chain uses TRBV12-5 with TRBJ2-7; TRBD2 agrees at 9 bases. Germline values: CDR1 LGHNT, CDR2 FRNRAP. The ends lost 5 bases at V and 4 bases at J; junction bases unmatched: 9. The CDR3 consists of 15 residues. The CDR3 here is CASGLGTSPLYEQYF. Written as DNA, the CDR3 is TGTGCTAGTGGTCTGGGGACTAGCCCTCTTTACGAGCAGTACTTC.

The CDR3 bases are TGTGCCAGCACCCCTAAAAGACGACTCACCGGGAATGAGCAGTTCTTC. Amino acid sequence: CASTPKRRLTGNEQFF. The chain carries TRBV5-6 and TRBJ2-1; D ambiguous. Deletions cut 6 bases from V and 7 bases from J, with 23 bases between. This CDR3 has 16 amino acids. Germline V gene data show CDR1 as SGHDT and CDR2 as YYEEEE.

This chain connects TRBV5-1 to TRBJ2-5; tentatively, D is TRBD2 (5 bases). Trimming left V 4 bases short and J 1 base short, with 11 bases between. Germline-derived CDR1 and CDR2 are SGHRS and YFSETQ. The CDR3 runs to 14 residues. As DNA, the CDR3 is TGCGCCAGCAGCCAAGACTATTTCCAAGAGACCCAGTACTTC. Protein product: CASSQDYFQETQYF.

The CDR3 loop is CASSSRPGGVSDTQYF. CDR3 bases: TGTGCCAGCAGCAGCCGACCGGGGGGGGTGTCAGATACGCAGTATTTT. This chain joins TRBV7-6 and TRBJ2-3; 8 bases match TRBD2. V dropped 5 bases and J dropped 4; count of bases not matched to a gene: 11. Germline values: CDR1 SGHVS, CDR2 FNYEAQ. The CDR3 loop spans 16 amino acids.

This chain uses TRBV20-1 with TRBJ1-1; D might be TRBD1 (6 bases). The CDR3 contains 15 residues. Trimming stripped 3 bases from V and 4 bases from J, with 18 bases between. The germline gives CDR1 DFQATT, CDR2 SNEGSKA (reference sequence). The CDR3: CSASRARGSGTEAFF. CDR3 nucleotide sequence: TGCAGTGCTAGTCGGGCCAGGGGAAGTGGCACTGAAGCTTTCTTT.

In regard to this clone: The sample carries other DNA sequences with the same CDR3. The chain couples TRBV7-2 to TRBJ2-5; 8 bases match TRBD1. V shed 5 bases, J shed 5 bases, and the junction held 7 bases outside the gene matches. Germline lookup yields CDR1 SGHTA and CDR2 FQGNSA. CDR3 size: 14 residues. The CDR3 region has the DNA TGTGCCAGCAGCCCGCCAGGGGGCCGGGAGACCCAGTACTTC. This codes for CASSPPGGRETQYF.

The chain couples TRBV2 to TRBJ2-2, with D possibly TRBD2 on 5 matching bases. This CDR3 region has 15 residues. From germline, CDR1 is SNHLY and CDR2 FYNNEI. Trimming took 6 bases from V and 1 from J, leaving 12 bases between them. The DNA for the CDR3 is TGTGCCAGCAGCCCGTTCGCGGGGAACACCGGGGAGCTGTTTTTT. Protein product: CASSPFAGNTGELFF. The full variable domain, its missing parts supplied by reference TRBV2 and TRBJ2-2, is EPEVTQTPSHQVTQMGQEVILRCVPISNHLYFYWYRQILGQKVEFLVSFYNNEISEKSEIFDDQFSVERPDGSNFTLKIRSTKLEDSAMYFCASSPFAGNTGELFFGEGSRLTVL.

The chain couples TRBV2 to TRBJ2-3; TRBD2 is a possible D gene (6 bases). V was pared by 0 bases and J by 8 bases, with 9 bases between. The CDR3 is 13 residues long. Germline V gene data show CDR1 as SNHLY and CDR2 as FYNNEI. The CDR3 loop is CASSEAGGGTQYF. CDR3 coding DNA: TGTGCCAGCAGTGAAGCCGGGGGTGGTACGCAGTATTTT.

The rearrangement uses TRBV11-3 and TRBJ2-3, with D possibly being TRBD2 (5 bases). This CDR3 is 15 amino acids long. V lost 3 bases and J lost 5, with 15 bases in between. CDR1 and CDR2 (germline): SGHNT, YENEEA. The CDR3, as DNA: TGTGCCAGCAGCTTCACCCCGGGAAGGGTAGATACGCAGTATTTT. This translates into CASSFTPGRVDTQYF.

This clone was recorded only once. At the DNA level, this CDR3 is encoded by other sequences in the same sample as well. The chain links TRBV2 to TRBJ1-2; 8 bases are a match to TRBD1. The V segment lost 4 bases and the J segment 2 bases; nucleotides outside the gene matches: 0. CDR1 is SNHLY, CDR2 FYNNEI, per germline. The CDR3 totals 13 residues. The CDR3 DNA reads TGTGCCAGCAGTGGACAGGGGAACTATGGCTACACCTTC. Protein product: CASSGQGNYGYTF. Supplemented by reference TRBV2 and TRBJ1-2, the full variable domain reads EPEVTQTPSHQVTQMGQEVILRCVPISNHLYFYWYRQILGQKVEFLVSFYNNEISEKSEIFDDQFSVERPDGSNFTLKIRSTKLEDSAMYFCASSGQGNYGYTFGSGTRLTVV.

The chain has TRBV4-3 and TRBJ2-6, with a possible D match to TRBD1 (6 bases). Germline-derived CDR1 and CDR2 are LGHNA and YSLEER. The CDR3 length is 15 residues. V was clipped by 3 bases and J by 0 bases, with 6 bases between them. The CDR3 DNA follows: TGCGCCAGCAGCCAGGGGGCCTCTGGGGCCAACGTCCTGACTTTC. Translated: CASSQGASGANVLTF.

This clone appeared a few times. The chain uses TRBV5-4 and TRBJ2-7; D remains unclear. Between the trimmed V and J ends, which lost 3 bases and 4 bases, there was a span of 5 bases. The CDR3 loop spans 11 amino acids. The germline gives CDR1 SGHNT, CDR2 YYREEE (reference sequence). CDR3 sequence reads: CASSSAYEQYF. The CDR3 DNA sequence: TGTGCCAGCAGCTCAGCGTACGAGCAGTACTTC.

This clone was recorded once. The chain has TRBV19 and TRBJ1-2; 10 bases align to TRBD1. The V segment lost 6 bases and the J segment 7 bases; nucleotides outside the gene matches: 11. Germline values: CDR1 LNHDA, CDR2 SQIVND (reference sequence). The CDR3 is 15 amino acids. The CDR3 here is CASRRAGQGTSGYTF. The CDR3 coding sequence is TGTGCCAGTAGAAGAGCGGGACAGGGGACCAGTGGCTACACCTTC.

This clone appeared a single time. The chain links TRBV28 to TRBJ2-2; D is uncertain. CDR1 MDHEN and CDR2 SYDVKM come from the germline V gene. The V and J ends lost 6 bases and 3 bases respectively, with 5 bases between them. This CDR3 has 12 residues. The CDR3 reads CASSLYTGELFF. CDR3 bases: TGTGCCAGCAGCCTGTACACCGGGGAGCTGTTTTTT. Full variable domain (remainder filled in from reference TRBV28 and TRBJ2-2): DVKVTQSSRYLVKRTGEKVFLECVQDMDHENMFWYRQDPGLGLRLIYFSYDVKMKEKGDIPEGYSVSREKKERFSLILESASTNQTSMYLCASSLYTGELFFGEGSRLTVL.

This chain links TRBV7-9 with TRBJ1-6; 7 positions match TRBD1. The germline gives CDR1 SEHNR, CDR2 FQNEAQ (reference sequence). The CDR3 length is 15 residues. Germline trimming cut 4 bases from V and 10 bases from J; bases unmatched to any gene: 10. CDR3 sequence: CASSSSDRAVSPLHF. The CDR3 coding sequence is TGTGCCAGCAGCTCCAGCGACAGGGCGGTCTCACCCCTCCACTTT.